This T cell receptor beta chain appears in the sequencing data of a study of T cells in localized non-small cell lung cancer. Generated by immunoSEQ multiplex PCR, the TCRdb table keeps only in-frame clones and is missing some. The sample lists around 130,000 clones, 70% to 90% seen once, with approximately 1.5% in the top ten. There are 13 residues in the CDR3. The germline gives CDR1 SGHNT, CDR2 YYREEE (reference sequence). Between the trimmed V and J ends, which lost 4 bases and 5 bases, there was a span of 13 bases. Sample: peripheral blood, taken before any cancer treatment. The chain links TRBV5-4 to TRBJ2-7; D may be TRBD2 (7 bases). The TCR comes from a female donor older than 55 with stage I lung adenocarcinoma. The CDR3 loop reads CASSDWGGHEQYF. The CDR3 coding sequence is TGTGCCAGCAGCGATTGGGGGGGGCACGAGCAGTACTTC.